The 14 T cell receptor beta chains listed next were all sequenced from one sample in a study of blood T cell repertoires in COVID-19. Assay used: immunoSEQ multiplex PCR; TCRdb lists only in-frame clones, some missing. Among about 190,000 clones listed, over 75% were seen once. Sequenced input: peripheral blood. The receptor source for this set is a woman in her fifties or sixties with acute or convalescent COVID-19.

CDR3 sequence (DNA): TGTGCCAGCAGACGAGCTCAGACGCGGGCGAATTCACCCCTCCACTTT. Protein: CASRRAQTRANSPLHF. The chain couples TRBV28 to TRBJ1-6, with D hard to call. Germline loops: CDR1 MDHEN, CDR2 SYDVKM. CDR3 length equals 16 residues. The V end lost 6 bases, the J end lost 7 bases, and 19 bases lay between the germline ends.

This chain links TRBV15 with TRBJ2-7; 10 positions match TRBD1. Germline V gene lookup returns CDR1 LNHNV and CDR2 YYDKDF (reference sequence). With V trimmed by 1 base and J by 7 bases, 4 bases remained unmatched. The CDR3 extends over 14 amino acids. The CDR3 protein is CATSRGQGAREQYF. The CDR3 DNA reads TGTGCCACCAGCAGAGGACAGGGGGCGAGGGAGCAGTACTTC.

V usage is TRBV19 and J usage is TRBJ2-5; TRBD1 is a possible D gene (5 bases). The CDR3 is 12 residues long. V shed 6 bases and J shed 5 bases, with 10 bases lying between them. The germline gives CDR1 LNHDA, CDR2 SQIVND (reference sequence). In DNA form, the CDR3 reads TGTGCCAGTAGAGGGGCCGGGGAGACCCAGTACTTC. Residues: CASRGAGETQYF.

V gene TRBV30 combines with J gene TRBJ1-1; D not certain. V was trimmed by 3 bases and J by 1 base, leaving 15 bases between them. This CDR3 comprises 15 residues. Germline V gene data show CDR1 as GTSNPN and CDR2 as SVGIG (reference sequence). The CDR3 bases are TGTGCCTGGAGCCGAAGCCGTGCAGGGAACACTGAAGCTTTCTTT. Protein sequence: CAWSRSRAGNTEAFF.

The rearrangement joins TRBV11-2 to TRBJ2-7; 7 nucleotides align to TRBD2. Germline values: CDR1 SGHAT, CDR2 FQNNGV. CDR3 length: 15 amino acids. J lost 6 bases, V lost 1 base, and 9 bases had no gene match. CDR3 nucleotide sequence: TGTGCCAGCAGCTTAGCGCCGGGGACTATCACCGAGCAGTACTTC. Protein sequence: CASSLAPGTITEQYF.

The chain combines TRBV5-1 with TRBJ2-1, with D unresolved. The CDR3 contains 16 residues. The V gene lost 1 base and the J gene lost 7 bases, with 18 bases spanning the gap. Germline V gene lookup returns CDR1 SGHRS and CDR2 YFSETQ. For the CDR3, the DNA is TGCGCCAGCAGCTTGATTACGCCAAGCGAGAGGAATGAGCAGTTCTTC. It encodes CASSLITPSERNEQFF.

The chain carries TRBV5-1 and TRBJ2-2, with a tentative D call TRBD1 (5 bases). The CDR3 length is 14 residues. Between the trimmed V and J ends, which lost 0 bases and 3 bases, there was a span of 6 bases. Germline V CDR1 and CDR2: SGHRS, YFSETQ. CDR3 sequence: CASSLGTYTGELFF. The CDR3 DNA sequence: TGCGCCAGCAGCTTGGGGACATACACCGGGGAGCTGTTTTTT.

The rearrangement uses TRBV30 and TRBJ2-5; D call uncertain. Germline V gives CDR1 GTSNPN, CDR2 SVGIG (reference sequence). Between the trimmed V and J ends, which lost 3 bases and 1 base, there was a span of 9 bases. The CDR3 is made up of 13 amino acids. The CDR3 reads CAWSAMIQETQYF. The CDR3 coding sequence is TGTGCCTGGAGCGCGATGATCCAAGAGACCCAGTACTTC.

This chain links TRBV4-1 with TRBJ1-6; a weak D match, TRBD1 (6 bases). Trimming left V 4 bases short and J 9 bases short, with 16 bases between. This CDR3 is 15 amino acids long. CDR1 is MGHRA, CDR2 YSYEKL, per germline. CDR3 nucleotides: TGCGCCAGCAGCCCCACACAGGGAATGTTTTCACCCCTCCACTTT. This sequence encodes CASSPTQGMFSPLHF.

This rearrangement joins TRBV5-8 to TRBJ2-7; 7 bases line up with TRBD1. J lost 1 base, V lost 4 bases, and 8 bases had no gene match. CDR3 length: 15 residues. In germline, CDR1 is SGHTS, CDR2 YDEGEE. CDR3 sequence: CASSPHPGQSYEQYF. In nucleotides, the CDR3 is TGTGCCAGCAGCCCTCACCCGGGACAGTCCTACGAGCAGTACTTC.

This rearrangement joins TRBV6-4 to TRBJ2-7, with a weak D call TRBD2 (5 bases). The CDR3 extends over 16 amino acids. The germline CDR1 and CDR2 sequences are MRHNA and SNTAGT. The V end was cut by 7 bases, the J end by 5 bases, with 24 bases between. The CDR3 reads CASIYTTPRVLDEQYF. The CDR3 nucleotides are TGTGCCAGCATATACACGACCCCGAGGGTTCTCGACGAGCAGTACTTC.

The chain carries TRBV5-4 and TRBJ2-1, with 9 bases aligning to TRBD1. V gave up 4 bases and J gave up 3 bases; unmatched junction bases: 5. Germline V gives CDR1 SGHNT, CDR2 YYREEE (reference sequence). The CDR3 consists of 15 residues. The CDR3: CASSPDRGNYNEQFF. The CDR3 nucleotides are TGTGCCAGCAGCCCCGACAGGGGGAACTACAATGAGCAGTTCTTC.

The chain couples TRBV27 to TRBJ2-5, with D possibly being TRBD1 (5 bases). Germline V CDR1 and CDR2: MNHEY, SMNVEV (reference sequence). Trimming shortened V by 2 bases and J by 5 bases, and 15 bases separated the two germline ends. This CDR3 has 15 amino acids. As DNA, the CDR3 is TGTGCCAGCAGTTTAAGGGGCGACGCGAAGGAGACCCAGTACTTC. Its translation: CASSLRGDAKETQYF.

This clone was found a few times. This chain joins TRBV5-1 and TRBJ2-7; 7 bases map to TRBD1. The trim removed 0 bases at V and 6 bases at J, leaving 6 bases unmatched. This CDR3 is 14 amino acids long. CDR1 and CDR2 (germline): SGHRS, YFSETQ. The CDR3 DNA reads as TGCGCCAGCAGCTTGGGACAGGGCTACGGCGAGCAGTACTTC. It specifies CASSLGQGYGEQYF.